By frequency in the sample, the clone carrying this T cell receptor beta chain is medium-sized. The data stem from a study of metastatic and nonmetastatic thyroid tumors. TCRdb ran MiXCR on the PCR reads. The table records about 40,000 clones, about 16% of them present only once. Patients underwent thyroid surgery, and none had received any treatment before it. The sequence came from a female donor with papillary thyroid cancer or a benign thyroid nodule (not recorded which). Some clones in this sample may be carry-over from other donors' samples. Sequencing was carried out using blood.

CDR3 protein: CACRQGSNSPLHF. Here the CDR3 DNA reads TGTGCCTGCCGACAGGGGTCTAATTCACCCCTCCACTTT. J is TRBJ1-6 and V is TRBV30; 8 bases align to TRBD1. The CDR3 contains 13 residues. V was clipped by 6 bases and J by 6 bases; unmatched bases: 4. CDR1 is GTSNPN, CDR2 SVGIG, per germline (reference sequence).